The T cell receptor (beta chain) described here comes from a study of blood T cell repertoires in COVID-19. Study-level information: Acute and convalescent COVID-19 samples came from the United States, Italy and Spain. Sources were T cells, B-cell-depleted T cells, or PBMCs; the material itself was cDNA or gDNA.

The table came from immunoSEQ multiplex PCR; TCRdb's copy has only in-frame clones and leaves some out. Of 250,000 to 350,000 clones listed, 89% are singletons. The V and J ends lost 3 bases and 4 bases respectively, with 18 bases between them. The CDR3 is 16 residues long. Germline V gives CDR1 SGHTA, CDR2 FQGNSA. The chain employs TRBV7-2 and TRBJ1-2; D may be TRBD1 (5 bases). The source material was peripheral blood. The sequence derives from a woman between 55 and 75 years old with acute or convalescent COVID-19. The CDR3 is CASSFFGGSEGYGYTF. CDR3 coding DNA: TGTGCCAGCAGCTTTTTCGGGGGTAGTGAGGGCTATGGCTACACCTTC. Combining the CDR3 with reference TRBV7-2 and TRBJ1-2 gives the whole variable domain GAGVSQSPSNKVTEKGKDVELRCDPISGHTALYWYRQSLGQGLEFLIYFQGNSAPDKSGLPSDRFSAERTGGSVSTLTIQRTQQEDSAVYLCASSFFGGSEGYGYTFGSGTRLTVV.